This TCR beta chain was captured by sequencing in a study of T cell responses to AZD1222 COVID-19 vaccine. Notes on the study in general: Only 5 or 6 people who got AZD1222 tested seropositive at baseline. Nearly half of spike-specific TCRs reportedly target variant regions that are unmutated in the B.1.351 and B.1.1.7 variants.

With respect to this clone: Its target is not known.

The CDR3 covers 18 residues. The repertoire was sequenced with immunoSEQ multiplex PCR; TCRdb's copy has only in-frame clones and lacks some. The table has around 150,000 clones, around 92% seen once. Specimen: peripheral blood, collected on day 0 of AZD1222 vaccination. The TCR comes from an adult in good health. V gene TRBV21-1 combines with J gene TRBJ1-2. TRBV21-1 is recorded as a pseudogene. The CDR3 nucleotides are TGTGCCAGCAGCAAAGCAGGCGGGGGATACCTTTCTTTTGATGGCTACACCTTC. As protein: CASSKAGGGYLSFDGYTF.